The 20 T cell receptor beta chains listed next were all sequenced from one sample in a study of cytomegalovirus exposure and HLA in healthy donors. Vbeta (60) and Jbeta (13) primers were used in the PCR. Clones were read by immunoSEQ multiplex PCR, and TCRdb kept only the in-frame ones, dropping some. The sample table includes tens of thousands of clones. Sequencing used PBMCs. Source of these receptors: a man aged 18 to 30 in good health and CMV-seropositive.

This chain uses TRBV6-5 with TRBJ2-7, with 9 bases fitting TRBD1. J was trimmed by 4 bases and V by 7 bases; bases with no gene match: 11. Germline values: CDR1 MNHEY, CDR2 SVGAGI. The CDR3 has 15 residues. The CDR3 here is CASTPPTGGKYEQYF. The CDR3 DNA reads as TGTGCCAGCACCCCACCGACAGGGGGGAAGTACGAGCAGTACTTC.

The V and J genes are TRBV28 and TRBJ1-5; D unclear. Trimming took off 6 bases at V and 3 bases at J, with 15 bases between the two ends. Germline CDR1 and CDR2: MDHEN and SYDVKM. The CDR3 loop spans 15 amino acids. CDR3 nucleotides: TGTGCCAGCAGACCCGGGTCCACCAACAATCAGCCCCAGCATTTT. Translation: CASRPGSTNNQPQHF.

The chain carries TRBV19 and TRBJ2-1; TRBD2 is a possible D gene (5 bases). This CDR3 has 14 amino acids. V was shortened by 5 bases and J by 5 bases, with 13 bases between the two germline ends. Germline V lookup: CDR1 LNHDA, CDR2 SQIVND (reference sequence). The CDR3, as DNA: TGTGCCAGTAGTTTCCTGGACGGGGACAATGAGCAGTTCTTC. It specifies CASSFLDGDNEQFF.

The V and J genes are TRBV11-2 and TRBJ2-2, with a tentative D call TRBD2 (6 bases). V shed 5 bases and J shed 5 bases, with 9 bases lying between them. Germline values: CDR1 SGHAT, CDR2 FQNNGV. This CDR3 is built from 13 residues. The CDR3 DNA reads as TGTGCCAGCAGCCCGGCGGGAACCGGGGAGCTGTTTTTT. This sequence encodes CASSPAGTGELFF. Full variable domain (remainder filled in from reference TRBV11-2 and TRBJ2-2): EAGVAQSPRYKIIEKRQSVAFWCNPISGHATLYWYQQILGQGPKLLIQFQNNGVVDDSQLPKDRFSAERLKGVDSTLKIQPAKLEDSAVYLCASSPAGTGELFFGEGSRLTVL.

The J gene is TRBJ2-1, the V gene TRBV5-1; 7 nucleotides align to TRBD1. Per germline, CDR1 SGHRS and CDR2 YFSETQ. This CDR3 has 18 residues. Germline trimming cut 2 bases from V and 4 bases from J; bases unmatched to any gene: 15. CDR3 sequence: CASSFQRDSSYFYNEQFF. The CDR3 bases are TGCGCCAGCAGCTTTCAAAGGGACAGTTCATATTTTTACAATGAGCAGTTCTTC.

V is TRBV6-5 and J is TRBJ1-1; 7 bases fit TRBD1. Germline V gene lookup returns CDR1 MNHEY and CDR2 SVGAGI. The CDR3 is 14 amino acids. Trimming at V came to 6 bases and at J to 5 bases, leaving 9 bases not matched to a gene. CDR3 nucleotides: TGTGCCAGCAGCCTGGACAGGTCGGCAACTGAAGCTTTCTTT. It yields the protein CASSLDRSATEAFF.

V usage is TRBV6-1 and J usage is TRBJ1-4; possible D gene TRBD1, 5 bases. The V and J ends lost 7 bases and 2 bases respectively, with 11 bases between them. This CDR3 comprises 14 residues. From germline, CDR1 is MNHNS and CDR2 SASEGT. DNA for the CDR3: TGTGCCAGCACTGGGGGGTTGACTAATGAAAAACTGTTTTTT. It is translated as CASTGGLTNEKLFF.

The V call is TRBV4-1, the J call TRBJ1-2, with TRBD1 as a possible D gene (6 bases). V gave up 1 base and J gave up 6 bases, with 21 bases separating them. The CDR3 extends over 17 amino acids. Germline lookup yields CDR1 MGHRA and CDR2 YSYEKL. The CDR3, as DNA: TGCGCCAGCAGCCAAGTGAGGGGTGACAGGCAAAACCATGGCTACACCTTC. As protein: CASSQVRGDRQNHGYTF.

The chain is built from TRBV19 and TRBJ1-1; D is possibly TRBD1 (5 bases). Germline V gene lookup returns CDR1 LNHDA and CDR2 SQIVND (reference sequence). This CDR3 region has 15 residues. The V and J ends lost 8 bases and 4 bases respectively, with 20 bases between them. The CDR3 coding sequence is TGTGCCAGTGGACAATTGGTCTCTACGGGCACTGAAGCTTTCTTT. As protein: CASGQLVSTGTEAFF.

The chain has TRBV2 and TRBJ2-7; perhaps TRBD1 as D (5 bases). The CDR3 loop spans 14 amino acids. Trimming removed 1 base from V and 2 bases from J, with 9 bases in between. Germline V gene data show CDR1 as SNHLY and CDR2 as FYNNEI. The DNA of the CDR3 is TGTGCCAGCAGTGAAGTGGCAGGGACCTACGAGCAGTACTTC. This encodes CASSEVAGTYEQYF.

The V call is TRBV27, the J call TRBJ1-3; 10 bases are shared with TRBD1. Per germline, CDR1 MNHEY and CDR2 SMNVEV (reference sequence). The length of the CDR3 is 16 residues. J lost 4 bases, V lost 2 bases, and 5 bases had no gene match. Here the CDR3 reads CASSLPDRGPGNTIYF. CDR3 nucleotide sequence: TGTGCCAGCAGTTTACCCGACAGGGGGCCGGGAAACACCATATATTTT.

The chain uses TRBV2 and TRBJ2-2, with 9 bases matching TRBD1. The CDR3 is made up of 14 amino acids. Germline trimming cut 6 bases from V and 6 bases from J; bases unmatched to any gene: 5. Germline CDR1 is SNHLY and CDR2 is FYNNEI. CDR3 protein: CASRRDRESGELFF. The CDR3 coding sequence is TGTGCCAGCAGGAGGGACAGGGAATCCGGGGAGCTGTTTTTT.

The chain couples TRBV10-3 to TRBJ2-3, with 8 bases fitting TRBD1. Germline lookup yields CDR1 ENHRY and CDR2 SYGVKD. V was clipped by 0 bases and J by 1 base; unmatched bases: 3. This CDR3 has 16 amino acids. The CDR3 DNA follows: TGTGCCATCAGTGAGTCCGGGACAGGACGCACAGATACGCAGTATTTT. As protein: CAISESGTGRTDTQYF.

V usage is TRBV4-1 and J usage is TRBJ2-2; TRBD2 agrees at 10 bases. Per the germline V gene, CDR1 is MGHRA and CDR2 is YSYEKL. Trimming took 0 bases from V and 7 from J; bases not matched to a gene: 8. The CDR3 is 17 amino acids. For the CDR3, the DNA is TGCGCCAGCAGCCAAGATACTAAGCGGGGGGGCCTCGGGGAGCTGTTTTTT. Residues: CASSQDTKRGGLGELFF.

CDR3 region: CSVEVAGVAGELFF. The CDR3 DNA reads as TGCAGCGTTGAAGTGGCAGGGGTCGCCGGGGAGCTGTTTTTT. The chain carries TRBV29-1 and TRBJ2-2; a weak D match, TRBD1 (6 bases). V was shortened by 1 base and J by 6 bases, with 12 bases between the two germline ends. Germline values: CDR1 SQVTM, CDR2 ANQGSEA. The CDR3 loop spans 14 amino acids.

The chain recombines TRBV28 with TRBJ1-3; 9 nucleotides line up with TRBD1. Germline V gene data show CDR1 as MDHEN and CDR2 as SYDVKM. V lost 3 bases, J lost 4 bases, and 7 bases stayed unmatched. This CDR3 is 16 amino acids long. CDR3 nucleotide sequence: TGTGCCAGCAGTTTCCCGGGACAGGGAAGAGGAAACACCATATATTTT. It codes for CASSFPGQGRGNTIYF.

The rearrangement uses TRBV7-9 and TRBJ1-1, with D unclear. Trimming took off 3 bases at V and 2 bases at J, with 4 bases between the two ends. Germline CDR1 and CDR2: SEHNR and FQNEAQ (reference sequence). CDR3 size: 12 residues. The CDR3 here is CASSFPNTEAFF. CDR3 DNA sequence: TGTGCCAGCAGCTTCCCAAACACTGAAGCTTTCTTT.

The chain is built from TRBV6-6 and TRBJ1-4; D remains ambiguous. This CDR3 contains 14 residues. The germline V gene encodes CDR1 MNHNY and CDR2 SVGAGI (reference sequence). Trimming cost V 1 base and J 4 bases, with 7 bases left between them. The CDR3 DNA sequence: TGTGCCAGCAGTTACTGGCTCAGTAATGAAAAACTGTTTTTT. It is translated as CASSYWLSNEKLFF.

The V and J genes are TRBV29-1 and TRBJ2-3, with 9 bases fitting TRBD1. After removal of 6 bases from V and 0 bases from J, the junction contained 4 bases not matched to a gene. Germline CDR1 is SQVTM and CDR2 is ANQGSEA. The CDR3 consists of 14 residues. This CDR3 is CSVGTGTSTDTQYF. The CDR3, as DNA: TGCAGCGTCGGGACAGGGACTAGCACAGATACGCAGTATTTT.

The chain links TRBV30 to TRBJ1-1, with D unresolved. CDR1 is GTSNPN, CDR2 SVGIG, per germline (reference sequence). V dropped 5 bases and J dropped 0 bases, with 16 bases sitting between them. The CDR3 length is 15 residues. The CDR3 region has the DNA TGTGCCTGGGGGCGCCGGAGGCTAATGAACACTGAAGCTTTCTTT. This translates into CAWGRRRLMNTEAFF.